This T cell receptor (beta chain) is from a study of cytomegalovirus exposure and HLA in healthy donors. Whole-study context: The 650 to 850 first-cohort repertoires and the 95 to 150 validation repertoires shared the same platform, a later analysis reported. Whole-study results and caveats: The study flagged about 160 TCR beta chains as cytomegalovirus-associated. With high specificity and sensitivity, the classifier reportedly diagnosed cytomegalovirus status.

The table came from immunoSEQ multiplex PCR; TCRdb's copy has only in-frame clones and leaves some out. The sample has about 98,000 clones, 87% seen once; the top ten hold 5.5% to 7%. As to this clone: The target antigen is unknown.

The CDR3 covers 10 residues. The V and J ends lost 6 bases and 9 bases respectively, with 6 bases between them. Germline CDR1 reads SNHLY; CDR2 reads FYNNEI. The genes are TRBV2 and TRBJ2-1; tentative D call: TRBD2 (5 bases). This sequence originates from a man younger than 30 in good health and CMV-seropositive. Sequenced input: PBMCs. The DNA for the CDR3 is TGTGCCAGCAGAGAGGGTGAGCAGTTCTTC. Translated: CASREGEQFF.